This passage covers 21 T cell receptor beta chains from one sample sequenced in a study of human T cells and chemical hapten exposure. Unfractionated whole blood was the source of the extracted total RNA. TCRdb used MiXCR to reprocess the 5' RACE reads, holding one entry per CDR3 protein. This table holds approximately 150,000 distinct CDR3 sequences, around 4% found once. These receptors all come from a female donor in good health.

This clonotype was found many times. This rearrangement joins TRBV25-1 to TRBJ2-3; D gene uncertain. Germline V gene sequence: CDR1 MGHDK, CDR2 SYGVNS. The CDR3 covers 12 residues. V was pared by 4 bases and J by 0 bases, with 2 bases between. CDR3 nucleotide sequence: TGTGCCAGCAGTGTGAGCACAGATACGCAGTATTTT. It yields the protein CASSVSTDTQYF.

The table lists this clonotype with many counts. This chain joins TRBV7-8 and TRBJ1-1; 9 bases match TRBD1. This CDR3 region has 12 residues. The junction had 0 bases not matched to a gene; V was cut back by 0 bases and J by 10 bases. Germline assignment: CDR1 SGHVS and CDR2 FQNEAQ. The CDR3 DNA sequence: TGTGCCAGCAGCTTAGCGGGACAGGGAGCTTTCTTT. Its translation is CASSLAGQGAFF.

This clonotype was counted many times. V and J are TRBV12-3 or TRBV12-4 and TRBJ1-6; D perhaps matches TRBD1 (5 bases). This CDR3 contains 14 residues. The V gene lost 4 bases and the J gene lost 4 bases, with 8 bases spanning the gap. The CDR3 DNA reads TGTGCCAGCAGTTCCACAGGTTATAATTCACCCCTCCACTTT. Translating gives CASSSTGYNSPLHF.

In the case of this clonotype: A clone one base away is much larger, so this may be a read error. The chain is built from TRBV2 and TRBJ1-1, with TRBD1 matching 7 bases. This CDR3 spans 14 amino acids. CDR1 is SNHLY and CDR2 is FYNNEI in the germline V gene. The CDR3 reads CAGSERGGYTEAFF. As DNA, the CDR3 is TGTGCCGGCAGTGAGAGAGGGGGCTACACTGAAGCTTTCTTT.

The chain has TRBV7-6 and TRBJ1-3, with D possibly being TRBD1 (5 bases). The CDR3 contains 16 residues. Looked up from germline, CDR1 is SGHVS and CDR2 is FNYEAQ. V dropped 1 base and J dropped 2 bases, with 12 bases sitting between them. CDR3 in DNA: TGTGCCAGCAGCTTAGGGACCCCGGGGGCTGGAAACACCATATATTTT. Its protein is CASSLGTPGAGNTIYF.

This clonotype showed up many times. The chain carries TRBV20-1 and TRBJ2-7; a possible D gene is TRBD2 (6 bases). Trimming removed 6 bases from V and 4 bases from J, with 16 bases in between. CDR3 size: 13 residues. The V gene's germline CDR1 is DFQATT and CDR2 SNEGSKA (reference sequence). The CDR3 loop reads CSASGSFSYEQYF. The CDR3 region has the DNA TGCAGTGCCTCCGGGAGTTTCTCTTACGAGCAGTACTTC.

This clonotype was seen ten or more times. The genes are TRBV20-1 and TRBJ1-6, with D maybe TRBD1 (5 bases). The CDR3 is 13 residues long. V lost 5 bases and J 7 bases, leaving 12 bases between the germline ends. In germline, CDR1 is DFQATT, CDR2 SNEGSKA (reference sequence). CDR3 sequence reads: CSAQQDLNSPLHF. For the CDR3, the DNA is TGCAGTGCTCAACAGGACCTGAATTCACCCCTCCACTTT.

This clonotype appeared many times. The V and J genes are TRBV4-2 and TRBJ1-1; D is undetermined. Germline assignment: CDR1 LGHNA and CDR2 YNFKEQ. The CDR3 has 14 amino acids. Trimming left V 0 bases short and J 4 bases short, with 9 bases between. CDR3 in amino acids: CASSQEVRGTEAFF. In DNA, the CDR3 is TGTGCCAGCAGCCAAGAAGTACGAGGCACTGAAGCTTTCTTT.

This clonotype was found many times. The CDR3 DNA reads TGCAGTCCACACAGGTCGTACCAAGAGACCCAGTACTTC. Amino acids: CSPHRSYQETQYF. The J gene is TRBJ2-5, the V gene TRBV20-1; D possibly corresponds to TRBD1 (5 bases). Per germline, CDR1 DFQATT and CDR2 SNEGSKA (reference sequence). V was pared by 8 bases and J by 0 bases, with 13 bases between. The CDR3 totals 13 residues.

This clonotype was seen more than once but under ten times. The chain links TRBV21-1 to TRBJ2-4; TRBD1 is the table's D call, not checked against the DNA. TRBV21-1 is given as a pseudogene. The CDR3 runs to 17 residues. The CDR3 bases are TGTGCCAGCAGCAAAGAGGAGACAGGGGAAGCCAAAAACATTCAGTACTTC. This gives the protein CASSKEETGEAKNIQYF.

This clonotype has at least ten counts. The CDR3 sequence: CASSQDPSVVAFF. In DNA form, the CDR3 reads TGCGCCAGCAGCCAAGACCCTTCGGTTGTAGCTTTCTTT. The rearrangement joins TRBV4-1 to TRBJ1-1; D not certain. The CDR3 has 13 amino acids. The ends were cut back, 0 bases at V and 10 bases at J, with 12 bases in the middle. Germline CDR1 reads MGHRA; CDR2 reads YSYEKL.

This clonotype was seen ten or more times. J is TRBJ1-5 and V is TRBV7-2, with TRBD1 matching 7 bases. The germline V gene has CDR1 SGHTA and CDR2 FQGNSA. This CDR3 comprises 15 residues. The V gene end was trimmed by 2 bases and the J gene end by 7 bases; junction bases not matched to a gene: 8. The CDR3 DNA is TGTGCCAGCAGCTTAACCCGACAGGGTTGGCAGCCCCAGCATTTT. Translated, it gives CASSLTRQGWQPQHF.

This clonotype was counted only a few times. The rearrangement joins TRBV12-3 or TRBV12-4 to TRBJ1-1, with TRBD1 identical over 7 bases. V shed 6 bases, J shed 2 bases, and the junction held 12 bases outside the gene matches. The CDR3 has 16 amino acids. CDR3 protein: CASSLIDRVRNTEAFF. The CDR3 DNA follows: TGTGCCAGCAGCCTGATCGACAGGGTGAGAAACACTGAAGCTTTCTTT.

This clonotype was found many times. The V gene is TRBV20-1, the J gene TRBJ2-5; D is unresolved. This CDR3 has 12 residues. From germline, CDR1 is DFQATT and CDR2 SNEGSKA (reference sequence). V lost 3 bases and J lost 2, with 7 bases in between. In nucleotides, the CDR3 is TGCAGTGCTAGCAGACAACAAGAGACCCAGTACTTC. This gives the protein CSASRQQETQYF.

This clonotype was counted between two and nine times. This chain uses TRBV5-1 with TRBJ1-6; TRBD1 agrees at 8 bases. CDR1 SGHRS and CDR2 YFSETQ come from the germline V gene. The CDR3 contains 13 residues. Unmatched junction bases numbered 6, after V lost 4 bases and J lost 12 bases. CDR3 residues: CASSPDRGGPLHF. For the CDR3, the DNA is TGCGCCAGCAGCCCAGACAGGGGTGGACCCCTCCACTTT.

To note about this clonotype: At one of its ends the junction is not consistent with the germline gene, which may arise from a read error. The CDR3 coding sequence is TGTGCCAGCAGCTACACAGGGGTAGATGGCGACACCTTC. This codes for CASSYTGVDGDTF. This chain links TRBV7-9 with TRBJ1-2; 7 bases are shared with TRBD1. Looked up from germline, CDR1 is SEHNR and CDR2 is FQNEAQ (reference sequence). The CDR3 is made up of 13 amino acids.

In regard to this clonotype: A much larger clone lies one base from this, so it may be a read error. The chain recombines TRBV19 with TRBJ1-2; a weak D match, TRBD1 (5 bases). The CDR3 runs to 17 residues. The germline V gene has CDR1 LNHDA and CDR2 SQIVND (reference sequence). In DNA form, the CDR3 reads TGTGCCAGTAGTATGGGGGGGGACCGCACTTCTAACGATGGCTACACCTTC. The encoded protein is CASSMGGDRTSNDGYTF.

This clonotype appeared many times. This chain links TRBV4-3 with TRBJ1-6; D gene ambiguous. This CDR3 region has 15 residues. Germline-derived CDR1 and CDR2 are LGHNA and YSLEER. Trimming took off 2 bases at V and 4 bases at J, with 9 bases between the two ends. The CDR3 loop reads CASSQFDGYNSPLHF. The CDR3 DNA is TGCGCCAGCAGCCAATTCGACGGGTATAATTCACCCCTCCACTTT.

This clonotype was counted a few times. The chain recombines TRBV20-1 with TRBJ2-7; TRBD1 matches 12 bases. J gave up 7 bases and V 6 bases, and 7 bases lay outside the gene matches. Germline loops: CDR1 DFQATT, CDR2 SNEGSKA (reference sequence). This CDR3 is 13 amino acids long. The CDR3 protein is CSAIRDRGLEQYF. In nucleotides, the CDR3 is TGCAGTGCAATCCGGGACAGGGGGCTTGAGCAGTACTTC.

This clonotype was counted a few times. The genes are TRBV4-3 and TRBJ2-1; 13 bases are a match to TRBD2. Germline-derived CDR1 and CDR2 are LGHNA and YSLEER. The V and J ends lost 3 bases and 4 bases, in that order; junction bases with no gene match: 3. This CDR3 has 16 amino acids. The CDR3 reads CASSQETSGGYNEQFF. The CDR3, as DNA: TGCGCCAGCAGCCAGGAGACTAGCGGGGGGTACAATGAGCAGTTCTTC.

Many counts were recorded for this clonotype. The rearrangement links TRBV7-2 to TRBJ2-5; D is perhaps TRBD1 or TRBD2 (5 bases each). The germline V gene has CDR1 SGHTA and CDR2 FQGNSA. The CDR3 runs 13 residues. The ends were cut back, 7 bases at V and 2 bases at J, with 11 bases in the middle. CDR3 in DNA: TGTGCCAGCACGGGTGGGGGACAAGAGACCCAGTACTTC. Translated: CASTGGGQETQYF.